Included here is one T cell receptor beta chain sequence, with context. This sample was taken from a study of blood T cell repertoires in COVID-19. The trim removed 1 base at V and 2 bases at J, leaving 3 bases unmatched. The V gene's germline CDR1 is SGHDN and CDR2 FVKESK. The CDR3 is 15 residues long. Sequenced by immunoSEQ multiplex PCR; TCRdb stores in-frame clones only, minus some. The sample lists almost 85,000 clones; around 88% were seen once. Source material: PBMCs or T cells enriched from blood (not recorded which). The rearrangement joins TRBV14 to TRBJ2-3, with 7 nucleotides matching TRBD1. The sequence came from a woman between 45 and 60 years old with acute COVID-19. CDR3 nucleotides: TGTGCCAGCAGCCAAGTAGAGGGGGCCACAGATACGCAGTATTTT. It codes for CASSQVEGATDTQYF.